Included here is one T cell receptor (beta chain) sequence, with context. Its antigen specificity is not known. No much larger clone is present one base from it, and per-base qualities are unavailable. Genomic DNA was extracted from sorted cells for sequencing of the TCRbeta CDR3 region. The immunoSEQ Assay was used to sequence the TCRbeta CDR3 regions. TCRdb provides this immuneACCESS table in a form limited to in-frame rearrangements. Some clones are lacking; in checked studies, under half of them reflect an unresolved V gene, and why the rest are absent is not known. The sample table lists tens of thousands of clones, about 86% of them with a count of one. Just over 20% of the sample belongs to the ten largest clones. CDR1 and CDR2 are drawn from the germline V gene: SQVTM, ANQGSEA. Measured from the cysteine to the phenylalanine, the CDR3 is 13 residues long. Kept here is only the CDR3 DNA, which spans 39 bases and is read in frame from base 1. Trimming at the junction amounts to 5 bases on V and 4 bases on J, and the germline ends lie 12 bases apart.

The data were obtained in a study of OX40 agonist ivuxolimab in advanced cancers. Turning to the overall study: Ivuxolimab, which targeted the costimulatory receptor OX40 (CD134), was an agonistic, fully human IgG2 monoclonal antibody. Intravenous ivuxolimab was administered to patients every 2 weeks at six dose levels: 0.01, 0.1, 0.3, 1.5, 3 and 10 mg/kg. Of the roughly 50 dose-escalation patients, hepatocellular carcinoma was present in around 20, melanoma in around 15, renal cell carcinoma in 9 and head and neck cancer in 9. The dose-escalation cohort was roughly 87% male with a mean age of about 60 years, ranging from roughly 23 to 79. Prior anti-PD-1, anti-PD-L1 or anti-CTLA-4 therapy was permitted, and checkpoint inhibitors had been received by roughly 42% of dose-escalation patients. Partial responses occurred in three dose-escalation patients: two with cutaneous melanoma and one with hepatocellular carcinoma. The purpose of peripheral TCRbeta sequencing was to test whether ivuxolimab changed TCR sequence diversity and led to clonal T-cell expansion. The paper reports the monotherapy dose-escalation portion (N of about 50 patients) of the phase I ivuxolimab trial.

Study-level results and caveats: Which antigens the clonally expanded peripheral T cells were specific for was not determined. Partial responders in the 0.1-3.0 mg/kg groups had among the lowest normalized peripheral clonal expansion, especially among CD8+ T cells. At doses of 0.1 to 3.0 mg/kg, clonal expansion of both CD4+ and CD8+ blood T cells was observed from baseline to week 6. Low levels of normalized T-cell clonal expansion were also seen in some patients who did not respond. After ivuxolimab, expanded clones were on average more numerous among CD8+ T cells than among CD4+ T cells.

The trial excluded patients who had a history of autoimmune disease or were on systemic immunosuppression. Peripheral blood for TCR sequencing was collected from all dose cohorts at baseline, on cycle 4 day 1, and on cycle 7 day 1. The samples were drawn from a first-in-human, open-label, multicenter phase I dose-escalation trial of ivuxolimab. The trial enrolled adults with locally advanced or metastatic head and neck squamous cell, hepatocellular, melanoma or renal cell carcinoma. CD4+ and CD8+ T cells were sorted separately from peripheral blood before TCR sequencing. This chain is built from TRBV29-1 and TRBJ2-1; TRBD2 is a weak D gene call, 5 bases matching. The TCR was taken from an adult with an advanced solid tumor such as melanoma, head and neck, liver or kidney cancer. Source: CD4+ or CD8+ T cells sorted from blood, taken in a trial of the OX40 agonist ivuxolimab. The nucleotides read TGCAGCGTTAAGAGGGTCGCATACAATGAGCAGTTCTTC. The resulting protein is CSVKRVAYNEQFF.